Here is one T cell receptor (beta chain) with its context. This record belongs to a study of T-cell reconstitution after alpha-beta-depleted transplantation in children. A TCRbeta library incorporating unique molecular identifiers was prepared. TCRdb reprocessed the PCR reads with MiXCR, giving one entry per CDR3 protein. The sample consists of some 490,000 distinct CDR3 sequences, roughly an eighth of them appearing once. V was clipped by 6 bases and J by 4 bases, with 13 bases between them. Germline V gene data show CDR1 as MDHEN and CDR2 as SYDVKM. The length of the CDR3 is 14 residues. The sequence came from a human donor who donated a stem cell graft to a child with combined immunodeficiency. The chain recombines TRBV28 with TRBJ1-3; no definite D call. Sample: PBMCs from the stem cell graft donor, taken from the stem cell graft. The CDR3 loop is CASRYRVSGNTIYF. DNA for the CDR3: TGTGCCAGCAGGTACAGAGTTTCGGGAAACACCATATATTTT.